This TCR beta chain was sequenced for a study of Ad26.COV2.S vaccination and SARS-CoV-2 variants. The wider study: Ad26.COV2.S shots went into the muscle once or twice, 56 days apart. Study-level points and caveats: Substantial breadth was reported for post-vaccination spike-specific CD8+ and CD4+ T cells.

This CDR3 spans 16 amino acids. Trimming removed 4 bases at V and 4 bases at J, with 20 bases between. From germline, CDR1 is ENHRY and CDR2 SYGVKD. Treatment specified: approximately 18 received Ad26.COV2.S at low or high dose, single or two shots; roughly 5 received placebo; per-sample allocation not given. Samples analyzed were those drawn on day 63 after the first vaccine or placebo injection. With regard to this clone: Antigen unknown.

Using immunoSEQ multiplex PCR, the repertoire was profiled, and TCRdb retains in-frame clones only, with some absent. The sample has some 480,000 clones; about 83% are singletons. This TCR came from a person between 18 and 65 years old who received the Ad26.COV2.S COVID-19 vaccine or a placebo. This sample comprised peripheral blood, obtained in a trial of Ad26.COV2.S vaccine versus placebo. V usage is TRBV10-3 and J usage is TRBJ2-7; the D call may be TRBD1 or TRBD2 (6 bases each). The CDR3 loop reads CAISGPQGTVPYEQYF. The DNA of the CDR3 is TGTGCCATCAGTGGGCCTCAGGGGACTGTCCCTTACGAGCAGTACTTC.